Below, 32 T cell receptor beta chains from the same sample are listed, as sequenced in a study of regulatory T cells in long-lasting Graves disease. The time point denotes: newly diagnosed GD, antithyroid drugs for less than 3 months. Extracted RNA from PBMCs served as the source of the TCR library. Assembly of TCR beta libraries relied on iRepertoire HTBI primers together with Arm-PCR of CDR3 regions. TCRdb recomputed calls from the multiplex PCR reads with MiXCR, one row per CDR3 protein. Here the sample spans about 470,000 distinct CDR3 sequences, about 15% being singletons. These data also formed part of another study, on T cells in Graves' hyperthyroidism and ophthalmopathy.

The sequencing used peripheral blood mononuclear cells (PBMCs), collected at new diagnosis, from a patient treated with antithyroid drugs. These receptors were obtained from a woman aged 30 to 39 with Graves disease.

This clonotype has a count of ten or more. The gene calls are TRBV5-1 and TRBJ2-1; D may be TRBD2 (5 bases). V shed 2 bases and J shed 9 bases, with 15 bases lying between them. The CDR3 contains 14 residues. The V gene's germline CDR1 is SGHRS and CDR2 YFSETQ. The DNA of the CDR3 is TGCGCCAGCAGCTTCATGGACTCCCCCGGTGAGCAGTTCTTC. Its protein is CASSFMDSPGEQFF.

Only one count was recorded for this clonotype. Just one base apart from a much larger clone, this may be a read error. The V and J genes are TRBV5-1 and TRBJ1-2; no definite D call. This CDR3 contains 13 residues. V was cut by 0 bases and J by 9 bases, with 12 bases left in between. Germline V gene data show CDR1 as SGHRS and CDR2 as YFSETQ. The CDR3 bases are TGCGCCAGCAGCTTGGAGTCCGGGAGCAGCTACACCTTC. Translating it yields CASSLESGSSYTF. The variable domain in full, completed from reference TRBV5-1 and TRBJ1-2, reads KAGVTQTPRYLIKTRGQQVTLSCSPISGHRSVSWYQQTPGQGLQFLFEYFSETQRNKGNFPGRFSGRQFSNSRSEMNVSTLELGDSALYLCASSLESGSSYTFGSGTRLTVV.

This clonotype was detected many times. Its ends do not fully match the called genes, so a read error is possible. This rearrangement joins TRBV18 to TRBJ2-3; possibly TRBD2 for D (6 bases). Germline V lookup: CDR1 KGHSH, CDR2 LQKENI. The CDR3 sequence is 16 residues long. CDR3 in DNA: TGTGCCAGCTCACCCTCGCTGACTAGATCCACATATACGCAGTATTTT. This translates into CASSPSLTRSTYTQYF.

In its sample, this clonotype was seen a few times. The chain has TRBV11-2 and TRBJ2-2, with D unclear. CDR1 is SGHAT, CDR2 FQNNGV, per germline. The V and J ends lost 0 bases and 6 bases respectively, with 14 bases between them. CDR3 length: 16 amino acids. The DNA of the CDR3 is TGTGCCAGCAGCTTAGAGGGCCTCAAGGGCGCCGGGGAGCTGTTTTTT. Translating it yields CASSLEGLKGAGELFF.

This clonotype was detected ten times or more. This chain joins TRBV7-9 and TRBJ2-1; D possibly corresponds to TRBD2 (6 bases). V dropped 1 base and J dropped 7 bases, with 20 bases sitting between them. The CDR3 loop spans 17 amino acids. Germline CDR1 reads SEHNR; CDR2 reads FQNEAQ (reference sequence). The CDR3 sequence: CASSLDTTSPKVNEQFF. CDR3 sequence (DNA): TGTGCCAGCAGCTTAGACACCACTAGCCCCAAGGTGAATGAGCAGTTCTTC.

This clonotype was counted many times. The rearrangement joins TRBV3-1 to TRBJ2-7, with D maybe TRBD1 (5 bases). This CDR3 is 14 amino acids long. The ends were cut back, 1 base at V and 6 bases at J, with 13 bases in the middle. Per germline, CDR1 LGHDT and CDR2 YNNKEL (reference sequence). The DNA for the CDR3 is TGTGCCAGCAGCCAAGGTTTTAGGGGAAGCGAGCAGTACTTC. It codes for CASSQGFRGSEQYF.

The DNA for the CDR3 is TGCGCCAGCAGTTTCGACGGGGATGCGTACGAGCAGTACTTC. It encodes CASSFDGDAYEQYF. The rearrangement uses TRBV5-1 and TRBJ2-7; a weak D match, TRBD2 (5 bases). Germline V CDR1 and CDR2: SGHRS, YFSETQ. The CDR3 is 14 amino acids. Trimming shortened V by 5 bases and J by 4 bases, and 16 bases separated the two germline ends.

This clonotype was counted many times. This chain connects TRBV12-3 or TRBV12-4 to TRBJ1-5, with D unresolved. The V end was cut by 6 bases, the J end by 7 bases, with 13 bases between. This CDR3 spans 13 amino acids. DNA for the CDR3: TGTGCCAGCAGCCAAAGTGCTAGGCAGCCCCAGCATTTT. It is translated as CASSQSARQPQHF.

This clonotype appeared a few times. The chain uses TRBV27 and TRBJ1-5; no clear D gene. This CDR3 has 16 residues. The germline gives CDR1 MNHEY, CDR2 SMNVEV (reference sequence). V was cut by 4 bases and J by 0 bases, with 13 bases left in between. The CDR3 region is CASSSSLFYSNQPQHF. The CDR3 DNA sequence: TGTGCCAGCAGTTCAAGCCTGTTCTATAGCAATCAGCCCCAGCATTTT.

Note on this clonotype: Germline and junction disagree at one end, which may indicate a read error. CDR3 sequence reads: CGSSPDRATQRGEQYF. The CDR3 DNA is TGTGGCAGCAGCCCGGACAGGGCCACTCAAAGGGGGGAGCAGTACTTC. The chain links TRBV6-1 to TRBJ2-7, with 8 bases aligning to TRBD1. This CDR3 contains 16 residues. CDR1 and CDR2 (germline): MNHNS, SASEGT.

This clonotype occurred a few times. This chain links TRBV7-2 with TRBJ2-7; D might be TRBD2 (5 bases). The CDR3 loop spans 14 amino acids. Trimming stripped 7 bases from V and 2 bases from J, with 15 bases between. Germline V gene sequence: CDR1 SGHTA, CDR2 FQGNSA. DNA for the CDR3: TGTGCCAGCAACCACAGAGGGTCCACCTACGAGCAGTACTTC. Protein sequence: CASNHRGSTYEQYF.

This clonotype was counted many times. In nucleotides, the CDR3 is TGTGCCAGCAGTTCGGGACAGGGTAATGGTCAGCCCCAGCATTTT. It is translated as CASSSGQGNGQPQHF. This chain uses TRBV12-3 or TRBV12-4 with TRBJ1-5, with TRBD1 identical over 9 bases. V was pared by 4 bases and J by 6 bases, with 7 bases of the junction left unmatched. The CDR3 is 15 residues long.

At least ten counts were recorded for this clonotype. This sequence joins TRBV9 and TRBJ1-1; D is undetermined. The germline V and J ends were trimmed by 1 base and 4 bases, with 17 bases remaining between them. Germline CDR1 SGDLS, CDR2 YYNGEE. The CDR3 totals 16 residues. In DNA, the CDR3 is TGTGCCAGCAGCGTAAGGTCGGCGGGAATCGGCACTGAAGCTTTCTTT. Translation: CASSVRSAGIGTEAFF.

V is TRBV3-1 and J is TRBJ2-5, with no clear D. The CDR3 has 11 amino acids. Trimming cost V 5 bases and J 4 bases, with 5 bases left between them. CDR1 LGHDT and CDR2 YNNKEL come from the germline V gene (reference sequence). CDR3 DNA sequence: TGTGCCAGCAGCAACATAGAGACCCAGTACTTC. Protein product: CASSNIETQYF.

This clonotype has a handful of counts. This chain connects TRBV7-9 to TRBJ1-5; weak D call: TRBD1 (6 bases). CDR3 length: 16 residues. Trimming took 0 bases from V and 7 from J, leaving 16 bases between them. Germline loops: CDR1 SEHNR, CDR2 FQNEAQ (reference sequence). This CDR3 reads CASSLALTGGSQPQHF. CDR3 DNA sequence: TGTGCCAGCAGCTTAGCGCTGACAGGTGGAAGCCAGCCCCAGCATTTT.

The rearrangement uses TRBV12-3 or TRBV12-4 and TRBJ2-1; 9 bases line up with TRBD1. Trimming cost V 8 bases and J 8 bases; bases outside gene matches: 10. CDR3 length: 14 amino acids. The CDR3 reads CASRPGTGLYEQFF. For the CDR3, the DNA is TGTGCCAGCCGACCCGGGACAGGGTTGTATGAGCAGTTCTTC.

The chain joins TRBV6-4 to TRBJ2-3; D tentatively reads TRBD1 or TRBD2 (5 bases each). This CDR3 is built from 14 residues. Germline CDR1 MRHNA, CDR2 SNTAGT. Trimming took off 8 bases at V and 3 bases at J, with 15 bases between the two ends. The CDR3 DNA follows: TGTGCCAGCCAAAGGGGCCCGGGAACAGATACGCAGTATTTT. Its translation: CASQRGPGTDTQYF.

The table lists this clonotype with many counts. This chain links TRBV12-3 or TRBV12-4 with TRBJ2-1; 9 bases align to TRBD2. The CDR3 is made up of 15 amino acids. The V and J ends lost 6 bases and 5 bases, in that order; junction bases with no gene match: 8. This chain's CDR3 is CASRPAGGPDNEQFF. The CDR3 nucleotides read TGTGCCAGCAGGCCAGCGGGAGGCCCCGACAATGAGCAGTTCTTC.

The CDR3 DNA sequence: TGTGCCAGCAGCGGGCCGGGACAGTCGACGCAGTATTTT. As protein: CASSGPGQSTQYF. The chain uses TRBV14 and TRBJ2-3; 7 positions match TRBD1. The CDR3 covers 13 residues. The germline V gene has CDR1 SGHDN and CDR2 FVKESK. With V trimmed by 5 bases and J by 9 bases, 8 bases remained unmatched.

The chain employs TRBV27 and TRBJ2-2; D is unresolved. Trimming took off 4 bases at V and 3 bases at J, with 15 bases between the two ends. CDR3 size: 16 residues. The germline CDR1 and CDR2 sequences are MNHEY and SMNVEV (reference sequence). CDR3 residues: CASSSPVGRDTGELFF. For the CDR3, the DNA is TGTGCCAGCAGTTCGCCGGTAGGAAGGGACACCGGGGAGCTGTTTTTT.

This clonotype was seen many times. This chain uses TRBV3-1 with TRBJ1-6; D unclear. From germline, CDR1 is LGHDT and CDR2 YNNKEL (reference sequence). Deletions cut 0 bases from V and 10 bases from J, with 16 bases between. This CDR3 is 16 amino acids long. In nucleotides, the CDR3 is TGTGCCAGCAGCCAAGATCTAGGACTAACCGGGTCACCCCTCCACTTT. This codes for CASSQDLGLTGSPLHF.

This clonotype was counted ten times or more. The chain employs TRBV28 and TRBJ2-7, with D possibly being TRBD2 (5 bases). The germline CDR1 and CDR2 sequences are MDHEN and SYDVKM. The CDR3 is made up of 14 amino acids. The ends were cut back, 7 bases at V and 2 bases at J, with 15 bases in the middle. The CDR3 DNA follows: TGTGCCAGCATTACCGCCGGGGTTCCCTACGAGCAGTACTTC. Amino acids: CASITAGVPYEQYF.

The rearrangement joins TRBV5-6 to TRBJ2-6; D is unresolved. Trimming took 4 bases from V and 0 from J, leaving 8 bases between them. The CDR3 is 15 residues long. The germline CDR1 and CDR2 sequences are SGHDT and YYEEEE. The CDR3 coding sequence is TGTGCCAGCAGCCATCCAGTCTCTGGGGCCAACGTCCTGACTTTC. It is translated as CASSHPVSGANVLTF.

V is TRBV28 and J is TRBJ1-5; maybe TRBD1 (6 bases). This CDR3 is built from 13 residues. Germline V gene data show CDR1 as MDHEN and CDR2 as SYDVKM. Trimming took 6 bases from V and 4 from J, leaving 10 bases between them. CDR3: CASRTQGNQPQHF. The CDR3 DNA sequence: TGTGCCAGCAGAACCCAGGGGAATCAGCCCCAGCATTTT.

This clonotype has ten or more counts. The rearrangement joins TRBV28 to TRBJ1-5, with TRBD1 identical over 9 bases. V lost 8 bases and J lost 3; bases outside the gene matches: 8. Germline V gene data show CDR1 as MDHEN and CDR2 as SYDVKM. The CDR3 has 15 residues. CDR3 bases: TGTGCCAGCCGGTCGGGGACAGGGAACAATCAGCCCCAGCATTTT. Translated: CASRSGTGNNQPQHF.

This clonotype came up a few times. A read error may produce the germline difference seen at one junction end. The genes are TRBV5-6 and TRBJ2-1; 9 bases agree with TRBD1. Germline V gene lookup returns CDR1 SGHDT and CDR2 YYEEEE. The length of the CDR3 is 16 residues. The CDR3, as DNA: TGTGCCAACAGCTTAGTTCGGGACAGGGTGAGGGATGAGCAGTTCTTC. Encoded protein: CANSLVRDRVRDEQFF.

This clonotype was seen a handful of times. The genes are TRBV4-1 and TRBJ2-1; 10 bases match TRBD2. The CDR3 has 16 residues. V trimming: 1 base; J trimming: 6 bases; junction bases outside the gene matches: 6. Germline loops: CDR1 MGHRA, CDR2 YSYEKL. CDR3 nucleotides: TGCGCCAGCAGCCAAGCCACAGCGGGAGGGGGCAATGAGCAGTTCTTC. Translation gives CASSQATAGGGNEQFF.

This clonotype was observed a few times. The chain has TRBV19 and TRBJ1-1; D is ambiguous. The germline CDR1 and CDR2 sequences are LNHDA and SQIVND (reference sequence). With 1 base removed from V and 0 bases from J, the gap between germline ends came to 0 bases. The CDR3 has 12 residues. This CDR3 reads CASSIVNTEAFF. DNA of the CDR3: TGTGCCAGTAGTATAGTGAACACTGAAGCTTTCTTT. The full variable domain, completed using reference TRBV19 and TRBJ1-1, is DGGITQSPKYLFRKEGQNVTLSCEQNLNHDAMYWYRQDPGQGLRLIYYSQIVNDFQKGDIAEGYSVSREKKESFPLTVTSAQKNPTAFYLCASSIVNTEAFFGQGTRLTVV.

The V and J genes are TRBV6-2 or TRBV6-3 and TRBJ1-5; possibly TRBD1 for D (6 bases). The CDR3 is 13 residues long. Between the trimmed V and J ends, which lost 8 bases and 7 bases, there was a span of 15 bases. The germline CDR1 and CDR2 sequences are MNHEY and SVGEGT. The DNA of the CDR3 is TGTGCCAGCTTACAGGGCGCGGGGCAGCCCCAGCATTTT. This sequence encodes CASLQGAGQPQHF.

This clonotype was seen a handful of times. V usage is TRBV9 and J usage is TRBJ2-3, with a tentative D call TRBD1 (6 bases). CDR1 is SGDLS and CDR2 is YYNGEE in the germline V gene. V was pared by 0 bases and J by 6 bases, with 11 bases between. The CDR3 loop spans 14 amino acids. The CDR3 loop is CASSVEVRGDTQYF. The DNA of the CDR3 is TGTGCCAGCAGCGTAGAAGTGAGGGGGGATACGCAGTATTTT.

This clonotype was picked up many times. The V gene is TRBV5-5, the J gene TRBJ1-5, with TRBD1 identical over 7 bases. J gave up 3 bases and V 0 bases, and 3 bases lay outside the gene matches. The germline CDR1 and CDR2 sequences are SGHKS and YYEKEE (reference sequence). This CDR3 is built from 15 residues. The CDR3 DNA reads TGTGCCAGCAGCTTGGGGCAGGGGGTCAATCAGCCCCAGCATTTT. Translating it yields CASSLGQGVNQPQHF.

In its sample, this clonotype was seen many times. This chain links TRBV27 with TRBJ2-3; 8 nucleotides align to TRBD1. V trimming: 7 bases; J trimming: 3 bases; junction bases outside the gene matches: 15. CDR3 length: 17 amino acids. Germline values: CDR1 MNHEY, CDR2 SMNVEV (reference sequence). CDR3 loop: CASTLSNQGARTDTQYF. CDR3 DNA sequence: TGTGCCAGCACCCTTAGTAACCAGGGGGCGCGGACAGATACGCAGTATTTT.